The rows below give T cell receptor beta chains drawn from one sample of a study of response to subunit inactivated influenza vaccine. Each CDR3 protein is one row after TCRdb ran MiXCR on the RT-PCR reads. The sample records 700,000 to 900,000 distinct CDR3 sequences, 21% being singletons. Sequencing used PBMCs from blood, obtained roughly 5 days after vaccination. The receptors were sampled from a man aged 50-59 years who received an inactivated influenza vaccine. Both conserved end residues are part of each CDR3. A D gene is named only where the DNA matches it firmly. Not every row has a clone size; where given, it reads once, few, many or a size class.

>13|NA|few|TRBV12-3/TRBV12-4|TRBJ1-5
TGTGCCAGCAGTTTAAGGTGGGATCAGCCCCAGCATTTT
CASSLRWDQPQHF
>14|NA|NA|TRBV29-1|TRBJ2-1
TGCAGCCTCGGGCTGGCGTCAAGTTACAATGAGCAGTTCTTC
CSLGLASSYNEQFF
>18|NA|few|TRBV5-1|TRBJ2-7
TGCGCCAGCAGCCTCCGGGCAGAAACAGCTACCCGCTCCTACGAGCAGTACTTC
CASSLRAETATRSYEQYF
>12|NA|few|TRBV12-3/TRBV12-4|TRBJ1-3
TGTGCCAGCAGCACCTACGGAAACACCATATATTTT
CASSTYGNTIYF
>14|TRBD2|NA|TRBV2|TRBJ2-2
TGTGCCTCCTACCGGGACTATAAGTCCGGGGAGCTGTTTTTT
CASYRDYKSGELFF
>14|NA|NA|TRBV15|TRBJ2-5
TGTGCCACCAGCAGCGGACGGGACCAAGAGACCCAGTACTTC
CATSSGRDQETQYF
>14|NA|few|TRBV12-3/TRBV12-4|TRBJ2-5
TGTGCCAGCAGTTTTATGAGCAGCCAAGAGACCCAGTACTTC
CASSFMSSQETQYF
>16|TRBD2|NA|TRBV10-3|TRBJ2-3
TGTGCCATCAGCGGGACTAGCGGGATGAGAACAGATACGCAGTATTTT
CAISGTSGMRTDTQYF
>15|NA|few|TRBV7-2|TRBJ2-3
TGTGCCAGCAGCCCGTTCCAAGCGAGCACAGATACGCAGTATTTT
CASSPFQASTDTQYF
>15|NA|few|TRBV7-2|TRBJ2-5
TGTGCCAGCAGCTTAGGGTTCCTAGTCCCCGAGACCCAGTACTTC
CASSLGFLVPETQYF
>18|TRBD2|NA|TRBV5-1|TRBJ2-5
TGCGCCAGCAGCTTGGCCGGGACTAGCGGGGGGGGCCAAGAGACCCAGTACTTC
CASSLAGTSGGGQETQYF
>13|NA|few|TRBV5-1|TRBJ1-2
TGCGCCAGCACGACAGACACTAACTATGGCTACACCTTC
CASTTDTNYGYTF
>16|TRBD2|NA|TRBV5-1|TRBJ2-7
TGCGCCAGCAGCACCTCACTAGCGGGAGTAAGGTACGAGCAGTACTTC
CASSTSLAGVRYEQYF
>15|NA|many|TRBV20-1|TRBJ2-3
TGCAGTGTGGAGGCGCGAATGACTAGCACAGATACGCAGTATTTT
CSVEARMTSTDTQYF
>17|TRBD2|NA|TRBV20-1|TRBJ2-1
TGCAGTGCCCCGAAGCGGGAGGGCCTTAGGACCTACAATGAGCAGTTCTTC
CSAPKREGLRTYNEQFF
>13|NA|few|TRBV9|TRBJ1-2
TGTGCCAGCAGCGTAGTGGCGGGGTATGGCTACACCTTC
CASSVVAGYGYTF
>14|TRBD1|once|TRBV6-1|TRBJ2-7
TGTGCCAGCAGGCCGGGACAGGGGTACCCCGAGCAGTACTTC
CASRPGQGYPEQYF
>19|TRBD1|few|TRBV27|TRBJ2-1
TGTGCCAGCACCCCCGGCGGGCCCCCAGGGGGCCCTAGGTACAATGAGCAGTTCTTC
CASTPGGPPGGPRYNEQFF
>13|NA|NA|TRBV12-3/TRBV12-4|TRBJ1-6
TGTGCCAGCAGCCAGCGACTTAATTCACCCCTCCACTTT
CASSQRLNSPLHF
>14|TRBD1|NA|TRBV6-5|TRBJ2-1
TGTGCCAGCAGTTCTCGACAGGGGTACAATGAGCAGTTCTTC
CASSSRQGYNEQFF
>13|TRBD2|few|TRBV5-4|TRBJ2-7
TGTGCCAGCAGCTTAAGCGGGGGGCGCGAGCAGTACTTC
CASSLSGGREQYF
>11|NA|NA|TRBV20-1|TRBJ2-1
TGCAGTGCTACATTCAGGAATGAGCAGTTCTTC
CSATFRNEQFF
>16|TRBD2|NA|TRBV15|TRBJ2-2
TGTGCCACCAGCAGGTTAGGACTAGCGAACACCGGGGAGCTGTTTTTT
CATSRLGLANTGELFF
>12|NA|many|TRBV28|TRBJ2-3
TGTGCCAGCAGTACAAACTTGGATACGCAGTATTTT
CASSTNLDTQYF
>15|TRBD1|NA|TRBV5-1|TRBJ2-2
TGCGCCAGCAGCAGAACCACAGGGGGCTCCGGGGAGCTGTTTTTT
CASSRTTGGSGELFF
>13|TRBD1|NA|TRBV20-1|TRBJ1-6
TGCAGTGCTAACGCAGGGGGAACTTCACCCCTCCACTTT
CSANAGGTSPLHF
>14|NA|NA|TRBV7-9|TRBJ2-7
TGTGCCAGCAGCTCCCGGGACATCATTTCCGAGCAGTACTTC
CASSSRDIISEQYF
>14|NA|NA|TRBV6-2/TRBV6-3|TRBJ1-1
TGTGCCAGCAGCCAACCGGGGAAAGGGACTGAAGCTTTCTTT
CASSQPGKGTEAFF
>15|NA|few|TRBV28|TRBJ2-1
TGTGCCAGCAGCCCTGAGTCAAGCTCCTACAATGAGCAGTTCTTC
CASSPESSSYNEQFF
>15|TRBD1|NA|TRBV11-2|TRBJ2-7
TGTGCCAGCAGCACTACGGGACAGACCTCCTACGAGCAGTACTTC
CASSTTGQTSYEQYF
>12|NA|NA|TRBV7-9|TRBJ1-1
TGTGCCAGCAGCTCCGGTTTAACTGAAGCTTTCTTT
CASSSGLTEAFF
>14|NA|many|TRBV12-3/TRBV12-4|TRBJ1-4
TGTGCCAGCAGTTTAACTGGAGGGCGTGAAAAACTGTTTTTT
CASSLTGGREKLFF
>15|NA|many|TRBV29-1|TRBJ2-5
TGCAGCGTGGGGCCCCCGGGCCTTAGGGGTGGGACCCAGTACTTC
CSVGPPGLRGGTQYF
>18|NA|NA|TRBV2|TRBJ2-3
TGTGCCAGCAGTGAAGAGGGGAGGGGGCGGCCACTTTCAGATACGCAGTATTTT
CASSEEGRGRPLSDTQYF
>14|NA|few|TRBV7-3|TRBJ2-7
TGTGCCAGCAGCCCGGGACACCTTATGAGGGAGCAGTACTTC
CASSPGHLMREQYF
>14|NA|NA|TRBV7-2|TRBJ2-7
TGTGCCAGCAGCTCCCGGGACGTCTCCTACGAGCAGTACTTC
CASSSRDVSYEQYF
>17|NA|many|TRBV5-4|TRBJ2-3
TGTGCCAGCAGCTTCGAGCCCGTAGGGGAGAACGCAGATACGCAGTATTTT
CASSFEPVGENADTQYF
>14|NA|few|TRBV25-1|TRBJ2-1
TGTGCCAGCAGTGAATCGGTACGGTACAATGAGCAGTTCTTC
CASSESVRYNEQFF
>11|NA|few|TRBV15|TRBJ2-2
TGTGCCACCAGAGACACCGGGGAGCTGTTTTTT
CATRDTGELFF
>14|TRBD1|many|TRBV12-3/TRBV12-4|TRBJ2-7
TGTGCCAGCAGTTCCCGGACAGGGGGCCCCGAGCAGTACTTC
CASSSRTGGPEQYF
>16|NA|many|TRBV5-1|TRBJ2-2
TGCGCCAGCAGGACGACCTTTACAGGGAACACCGGGGAGCTGTTTTTT
CASRTTFTGNTGELFF
>12|NA|NA|TRBV20-1|TRBJ2-1
TGCAGTGCTAGAGTTAATTACAATGAGCAGTTCTTC
CSARVNYNEQFF
>16|NA|NA|TRBV7-9|TRBJ2-3
TGTGCCAGCAGCGCCCCTGATGACCCAGTGCGTGATACGCAGTATTTT
CASSAPDDPVRDTQYF
>15|TRBD1|NA|TRBV7-2|TRBJ1-4
TGTGCCAGCAGCCCCTGGGACAGGGTGGAGGAAAAACTGTTTTTT
CASSPWDRVEEKLFF
>12|NA|NA|TRBV29-1|TRBJ2-3
TGCAGCGTTGAAGATTATCCGGGGGCGCAGTATTTT
CSVEDYPGAQYF
>15|TRBD1|NA|TRBV20-1|TRBJ1-2
TGCAGTGCTTCAAAGACAGGGGGCTCGTACTATGGCTACACCTTC
CSASKTGGSYYGYTF
>14|TRBD1|few|TRBV4-3|TRBJ2-1
TGCGCCAGCAGCCGATCTGACAGGGCCCATGAGCAGTTCTTC
CASSRSDRAHEQFF
>15|TRBD2|NA|TRBV9|TRBJ2-1
TGTGCCAGCAGCACTAGCGAAGGATCCTACAATGAGCAGTTCTTC
CASSTSEGSYNEQFF
>12|NA|NA|TRBV28|TRBJ2-7
TGTGCCAGCACCCCGAGCTCCTACGAGCAGTACTTC
CASTPSSYEQYF
>17|NA|NA|TRBV12-3/TRBV12-4|TRBJ1-1
TGTGCCAGCAGTTGGGCAGGGTGGGTGGAGACGAACACTGAAGCTTTCTTT
CASSWAGWVETNTEAFF
>17|TRBD2|few|TRBV7-8|TRBJ2-3
TGTGCCAGCAGCTTAGGTGTTGGGACTAGAATGTCAGATACGCAGTATTTT
CASSLGVGTRMSDTQYF
>13|NA|NA|TRBV25-1|TRBJ2-7
TGTGCCAGCAGTGGCAGGTACTCCTACGAGCAGTACTTC
CASSGRYSYEQYF
>15|TRBD1|NA|TRBV29-1|TRBJ2-1
TGCAGCGTGCTCGCCACTGACAGGGGTGGAAATGAGCAGTTCTTC
CSVLATDRGGNEQFF
>17|NA|NA|TRBV6-2/TRBV6-3|TRBJ2-1
TGTGCCAGCAGTCCCTCCCAGGGGATCATATTCTACAATGAGCAGTTCTTC
CASSPSQGIIFYNEQFF